Presented here are 7 T cell receptor beta chains from one specimen sequenced in a study of T-cell reconstitution after alpha-beta-depleted transplantation in children. The TCRbeta library was prepared with unique molecular identifiers. From the PCR reads, TCRdb called clonotypes with MiXCR, one entry per CDR3 protein. The sample comprises about 260,000 distinct CDR3 sequences, around a tenth of which are singletons, and around 22% rests with the top ten. The sequencing here drew on peripheral blood, taken 180 days after TCRalphabeta/CD19-depleted stem cell transplant. The source of these receptors is a male patient under 10 years old who had a stem cell transplant for chronic granulomatous disease, so the T cells may come from the graft donor.

This chain joins TRBV20-1 and TRBJ2-3, with 9 bases lining up with TRBD2. Germline V lookup: CDR1 DFQATT, CDR2 SNEGSKA (reference sequence). This CDR3 is 16 amino acids long. Trimming took 6 bases from V and 2 from J; bases not matched to a gene: 12. The CDR3 nucleotides read TGCAGTGCCGCCCTCGGGGCGGGGGGGGTCACAGATACGCAGTATTTT. Translation gives CSAALGAGGVTDTQYF.

In this sample, this clonotype turned up a few times. This sequence joins TRBV3-1 and TRBJ2-2; 8 bases align to TRBD2. Germline V gene sequence: CDR1 LGHDT, CDR2 YNNKEL (reference sequence). The junction had 11 bases not matched to a gene; V was cut back by 1 base and J by 7 bases. The CDR3 covers 17 residues. The CDR3 nucleotides read TGTGCCAGCAGCCAAGGCACCCCGGGACTAGTTGTCGGGGAGCTGTTTTTT. It codes for CASSQGTPGLVVGELFF.

In this sample, this clonotype turned up many times. The chain links TRBV28 to TRBJ2-7; D not resolved. V lost 2 bases and J lost 7, with 18 bases in between. Germline CDR1 and CDR2: MDHEN and SYDVKM. The CDR3 extends over 15 amino acids. CDR3 sequence (DNA): TGTGCCAGCAGTTTAGATAGGGATAGGTCTGGGGAGCAGTACTTC. Amino acid sequence: CASSLDRDRSGEQYF.

Concerning this clonotype itself: A much larger clonotype is one base distant, so this may be a read error. This chain uses TRBV10-2 with TRBJ1-1; D ambiguous. The V end lost 6 bases, the J end lost 1 base, and 18 bases lay between the germline ends. The germline CDR1 and CDR2 sequences are WSHSY and SAAADI. This CDR3 region has 16 residues. CDR3: CASSNPFPPTNTEAFF. The CDR3 nucleotides are TGCGCCAGCAGCAATCCCTTTCCCCCGACGAACACTGAAGCTTTCTTT.

A word on this clonotype: In this CDR3 the conserved last residue, phenylalanine or tryptophan, is missing, so a read error is likely. The V call is TRBV7-9, the J call TRBJ2-7; D unclear. The ends were cut back, 6 bases at V and 1 base at J, with 4 bases in the middle. The CDR3 has 11 amino acids. Germline V gives CDR1 SEHNR, CDR2 FQNEAQ (reference sequence). The CDR3 sequence is CASSLSYEQYL. The CDR3 DNA is TGTGCCAGCAGTTTGTCCTACGAGCAGTACTTA.

In this sample, this clonotype turned up many times. This CDR3 reads CASSLGELMNTEAFF. In nucleotides, the CDR3 is TGTGCCAGCAGTTTGGGGGAGTTAATGAACACTGAAGCTTTCTTT. The chain is built from TRBV12-3 or TRBV12-4 and TRBJ1-1; TRBD1 is a possible D gene (5 bases). V lost 3 bases to trimming and J lost 0 bases, with 11 bases between them. CDR3 length: 15 residues.

Regarding this clonotype: A read error is possible here, since a much larger clone lies one base away. The chain employs TRBV20-1 and TRBJ1-4; D remains unclear. Germline V gene lookup returns CDR1 DFQATT and CDR2 SNEGSKA (reference sequence). The CDR3 has 14 amino acids. CDR3 sequence reads: CIARDLGWNEKLFF. The CDR3 DNA follows: TGCATTGCTAGAGATCTAGGGTGGAATGAAAAACTGTTTTTT.